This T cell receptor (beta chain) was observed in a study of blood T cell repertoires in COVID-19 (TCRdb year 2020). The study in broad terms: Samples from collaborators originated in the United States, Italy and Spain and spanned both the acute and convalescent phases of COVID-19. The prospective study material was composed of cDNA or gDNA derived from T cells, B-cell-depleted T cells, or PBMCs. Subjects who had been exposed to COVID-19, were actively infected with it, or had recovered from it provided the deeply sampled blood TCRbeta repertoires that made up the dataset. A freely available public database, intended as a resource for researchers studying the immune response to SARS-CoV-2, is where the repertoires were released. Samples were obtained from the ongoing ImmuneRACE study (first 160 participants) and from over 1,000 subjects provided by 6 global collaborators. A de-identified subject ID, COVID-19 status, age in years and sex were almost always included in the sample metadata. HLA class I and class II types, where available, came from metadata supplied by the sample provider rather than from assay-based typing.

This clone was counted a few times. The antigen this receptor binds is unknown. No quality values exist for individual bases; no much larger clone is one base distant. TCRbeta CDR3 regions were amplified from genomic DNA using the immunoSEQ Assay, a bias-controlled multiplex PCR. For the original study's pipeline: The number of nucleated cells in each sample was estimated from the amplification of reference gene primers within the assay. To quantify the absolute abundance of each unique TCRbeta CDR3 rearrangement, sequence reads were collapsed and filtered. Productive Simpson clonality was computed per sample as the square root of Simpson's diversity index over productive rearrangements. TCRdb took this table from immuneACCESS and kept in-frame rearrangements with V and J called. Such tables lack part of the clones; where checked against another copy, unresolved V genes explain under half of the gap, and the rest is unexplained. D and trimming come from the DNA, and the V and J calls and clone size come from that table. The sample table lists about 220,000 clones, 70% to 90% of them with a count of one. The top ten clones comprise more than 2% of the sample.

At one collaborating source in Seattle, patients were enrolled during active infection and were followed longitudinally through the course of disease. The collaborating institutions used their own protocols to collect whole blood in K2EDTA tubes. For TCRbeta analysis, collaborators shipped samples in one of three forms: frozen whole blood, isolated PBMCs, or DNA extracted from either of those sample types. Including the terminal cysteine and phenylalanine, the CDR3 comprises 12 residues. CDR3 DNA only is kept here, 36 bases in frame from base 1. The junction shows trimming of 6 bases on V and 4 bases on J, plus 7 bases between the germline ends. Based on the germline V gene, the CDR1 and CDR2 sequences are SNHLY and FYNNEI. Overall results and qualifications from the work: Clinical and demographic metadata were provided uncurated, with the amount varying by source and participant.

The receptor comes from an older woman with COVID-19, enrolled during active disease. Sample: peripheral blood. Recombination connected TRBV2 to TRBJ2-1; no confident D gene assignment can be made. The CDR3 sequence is CASRAPYNEQFF. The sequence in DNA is TGTGCCAGCAGGGCACCTTACAATGAGCAGTTCTTC.